Listed below are T cell receptor beta chains from one sample, sequenced in a study of early T cells in non-severe SARS-CoV-2 infection. TCRdb itself ran the 5' RACE reads through MiXCR, one entry per CDR3 protein. The sample gives 55,000 to 75,000 distinct CDR3 sequences, about 8% of which show up once; roughly 3.5% is in the top ten. Sequenced material: whole blood. The receptors were gathered from an adult who was a healthcare worker with PCR-confirmed SARS-CoV-2 infection or an uninfected control (not recorded which). The CDR3 runs from the conserved cysteine through the conserved F or W. The order of the fields is CDR3 protein, CDR3 DNA, D gene, V gene, J gene, clone size. The D gene is left open where the match is weak. Rows give clone size only sometimes, using once, few, many, or a class for an expanded clone.

CASSLGGSSYNEQFF	TGCGCCAGCAGCTTGGGGGGGAGCTCCTACAATGAGCAGTTCTTC	NA	TRBV5-1	TRBJ2-1	NA
CASSLGSVSSGANVLTF	TGCGCCAGCAGCTTGGGGAGCGTTAGCTCTGGGGCCAACGTCCTGACTTTC	NA	TRBV5-1	TRBJ2-6	many
CASSLDGTATGELFF	TGCGCCAGCAGCTTGGACGGGACAGCCACCGGGGAGCTGTTTTTT	TRBD1	TRBV5-1	TRBJ2-2	NA
CASSTQLAGINNEQFF	TGTGCCAGCAGCACCCAACTAGCGGGAATCAACAATGAGCAGTTCTTC	NA	TRBV3-2	TRBJ2-1	NA
CASSYRGTENTEAFF	TGTGCCAGCAGTTATCGCGGGACAGAGAACACTGAAGCTTTCTTT	TRBD1	TRBV6-6	TRBJ1-1	many
CASSLGENSAENTEAFF	TGTGCCAGCAGCTTAGGGGAGAACAGTGCAGAGAACACTGAAGCTTTCTTT	NA	TRBV7-9	TRBJ1-1	many
CASSYLTGTASEQYF	TGTGCCAGCAGTTACTTGACAGGGACGGCGAGTGAGCAGTACTTC	TRBD1	TRBV6-6	TRBJ2-7	few
CASSVLAGSSYNEQFF	TGTGCCAGCAGTGTCCTAGCGGGGAGCTCCTACAATGAGCAGTTCTTC	TRBD2	TRBV2	TRBJ2-1	many
CASRRGLAEPHEQYF	TGTGCCAGCAGGCGGGGACTAGCGGAGCCCCACGAGCAGTACTTC	TRBD2	TRBV5-6	TRBJ2-7	many
CASSPPTGQGEVQFF	TGTGCCAGCTCACCACCCACTGGACAGGGGGAGGTACAGTTCTTC	TRBD1	TRBV18	TRBJ2-1	NA
CASSPPDRETQYF	TGTGCCAGCAGCCCCCCCGACCGAGAGACCCAGTACTTC	NA	TRBV3-1	TRBJ2-5	few
CASSTGQGRVNEQFF	TGTGCCAGCAGCACCGGACAGGGGAGGGTAAATGAGCAGTTCTTC	TRBD1	TRBV7-9	TRBJ2-1	NA
CSARELGPLSDTEAFF	TGCAGTGCTAGAGAGCTCGGGCCCCTTAGTGACACTGAAGCTTTCTTT	NA	TRBV20-1	TRBJ1-1	few
CASSLPRAYNEQFF	TGTGCCAGCAGTTTACCGCGGGCCTACAATGAGCAGTTCTTC	NA	TRBV28	TRBJ2-1	many
CASSATSGNYNEQFF	TGTGCCAGCAGCGCGACTAGCGGGAACTACAATGAGCAGTTCTTC	TRBD2	TRBV11-2	TRBJ2-1	few
CASSSELGDEQFF	TGCGCCAGCAGCTCCGAATTGGGGGATGAGCAGTTCTTC	NA	TRBV5-1	TRBJ2-1	NA
CAISDPEGDTEAFF	TGTGCCATCAGTGACCCGGAAGGGGACACTGAAGCTTTCTTT	NA	TRBV10-3	TRBJ1-1	many
CASSLAGGVNNEQFF	TGTGCCAGCAGCCTCGCCGGGGGGGTGAACAATGAGCAGTTCTTC	TRBD2	TRBV7-2	TRBJ2-1	few
CASSPESVTSGNREQYF	TGTGCCAGCAGCCCCGAGTCCGTAACTAGCGGGAACCGGGAGCAGTACTTC	TRBD2	TRBV7-3	TRBJ2-7	NA
CASSSGPVSYEQYF	TGTGCCAGCTCAAGCGGTCCCGTCTCCTACGAGCAGTACTTC	NA	TRBV18	TRBJ2-7	NA
CASSPDRNTYEQYF	TGTGCCAGCAGCCCCGACAGAAACACCTACGAGCAGTACTTC	NA	TRBV7-8	TRBJ2-7	NA
CASSSPGTGLSYEQYF	TGTGCCAGCAGCTCCCCCGGGACAGGGTTGTCCTACGAGCAGTACTTC	TRBD1	TRBV5-6	TRBJ2-7	few
CSASPAYEQYF	TGCAGTGCTAGTCCAGCATACGAGCAGTACTTC	NA	TRBV20-1	TRBJ2-7	NA
CAWRRNRGTEAFF	TGTGCCTGGAGGCGCAACAGGGGCACTGAAGCTTTCTTT	TRBD1	TRBV30	TRBJ1-1	many
CSVDPWTGSLDETQYF	TGCAGCGTTGATCCATGGACAGGGAGCCTTGATGAGACCCAGTACTTC	TRBD1	TRBV29-1	TRBJ2-5	few
CSASQGSSYNEQFF	TGCAGTGCATCACAGGGGAGCTCCTACAATGAGCAGTTCTTC	TRBD1	TRBV20-1	TRBJ2-1	NA
CASSQERDPGGASEAFF	TGTGCCAGCAGCCAAGAAAGAGATCCTGGGGGGGCTTCAGAAGCTTTCTTT	NA	TRBV3-1	TRBJ1-1	NA
CASSDSGSGAYEQYF	TGTGCCAGCAGCGACAGCGGGAGTGGGGCCTACGAGCAGTACTTC	TRBD2	TRBV14	TRBJ2-7	few